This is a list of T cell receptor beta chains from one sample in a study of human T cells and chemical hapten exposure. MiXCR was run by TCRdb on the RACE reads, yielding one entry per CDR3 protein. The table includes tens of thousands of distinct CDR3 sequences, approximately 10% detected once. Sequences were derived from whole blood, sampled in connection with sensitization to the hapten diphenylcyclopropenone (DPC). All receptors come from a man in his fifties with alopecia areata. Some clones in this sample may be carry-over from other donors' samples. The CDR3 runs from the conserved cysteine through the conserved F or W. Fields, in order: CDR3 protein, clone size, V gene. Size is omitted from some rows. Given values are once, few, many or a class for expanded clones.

CDR3: CSVELGLETQYF; size: many; V: TRBV29-1
CDR3: CSARRRTVQQTYEQYF; size: -; V: TRBV20-1
CDR3: CASSLLGGRPTDTQYF; size: -; V: TRBV7-8
CDR3: CSARVRDEQFF; size: many; V: TRBV20-1
CDR3: CSVFDSGKGEQFF; size: many; V: TRBV20-1
CDR3: CATSDWTENYSYTF; size: -; V: TRBV24-1
CDR3: CASSTWGGGVYEQYF; size: -; V: TRBV5-4
CDR3: CASSFSVGNQPQHF; size: many; V: TRBV7-8
CDR3: CASSFLDPTDTQYF; size: many; V: TRBV12-3/TRBV12-4
CDR3: CASSFSRAYTDTQYF; size: -; V: TRBV28
CDR3: CASTAQGASGEQYF; size: few; V: TRBV2
CDR3: CATSDLGWSEAFF; size: few; V: TRBV24-1
CDR3: CASSPRREGALGANLLTF; size: -; V: TRBV7-2
CDR3: CASSPLAGEETDTQYF; size: many; V: TRBV3-1
CDR3: CAISEPGEANEKLFF; size: -; V: TRBV10-3
CDR3: CASSQRQGGNNEQLF; size: -; V: TRBV4-1